The present entry profiles one T cell receptor beta chain with its context. Its antigen is unknown. These data belong to a study of blood T cells in healthy people across ages. Study-level results: Age advanced and TCR beta diversity per million T cells fell, roughly linearly. Versus aged donors, long-lived donors had higher diversity and more naive CD4+ cells.

The authors ran a second PCR of about 7 to 12 cycles using a sample-barcoded 5' primer and a J-beta primer mix. Through a template-switch adaptor with 12 random nucleotides, each cDNA molecule received a tag. TCRdb recomputed calls from the 5' RACE reads with MiXCR, one row per CDR3 protein. The table shows hundreds of thousands of distinct CDR3 sequences, with 58% occurring only once. The sequence came from a man aged 25 to 40 in good health. The sample consisted of blood.

The CDR3 protein is CASSPLGLSYGYTF. The DNA of the CDR3 is TGTGCCAGCAGCCCGCTTGGACTGAGCTATGGCTACACCTTC. The chain couples TRBV7-9 to TRBJ1-2; D not resolved. Germline V gene data show CDR1 as SEHNR and CDR2 as FQNEAQ (reference sequence). Trimming shortened V by 5 bases and J by 4 bases, and 14 bases separated the two germline ends. CDR3 length: 14 amino acids. Full variable domain (missing parts from reference TRBV7-9 and TRBJ1-2): DTGVSQNPRHKITKRGQNVTFRCDPISEHNRLYWYRQTLGQGPEFLTYFQNEAQLEKSRLLSDRFSAERPKGSFSTLEIQRTEQGDSAMYLCASSPLGLSYGYTFGSGTRLTVV.